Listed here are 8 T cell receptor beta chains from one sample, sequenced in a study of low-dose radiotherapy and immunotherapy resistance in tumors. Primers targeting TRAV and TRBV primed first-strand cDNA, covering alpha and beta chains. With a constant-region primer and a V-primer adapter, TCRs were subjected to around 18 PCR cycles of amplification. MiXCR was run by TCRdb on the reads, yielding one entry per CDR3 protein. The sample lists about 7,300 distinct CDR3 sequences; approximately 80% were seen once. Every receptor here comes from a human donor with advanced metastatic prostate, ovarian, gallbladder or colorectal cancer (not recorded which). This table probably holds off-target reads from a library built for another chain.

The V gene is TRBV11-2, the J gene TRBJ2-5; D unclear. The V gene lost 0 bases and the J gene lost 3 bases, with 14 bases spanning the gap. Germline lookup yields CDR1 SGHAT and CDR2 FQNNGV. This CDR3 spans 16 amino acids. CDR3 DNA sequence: TGTGCCAGCAGCTTAGATCGGGTCTTTGGGGAAGAGACCCAGTACTTC. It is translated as CASSLDRVFGEETQYF.

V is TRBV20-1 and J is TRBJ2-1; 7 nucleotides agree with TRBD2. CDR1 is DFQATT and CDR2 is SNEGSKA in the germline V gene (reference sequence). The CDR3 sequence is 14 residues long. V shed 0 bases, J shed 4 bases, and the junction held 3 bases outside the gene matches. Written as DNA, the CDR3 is TGCAGTGCTAGAGAGGGGGGGATTTACAATGAGCAGTTCTTC. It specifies CSAREGGIYNEQFF.

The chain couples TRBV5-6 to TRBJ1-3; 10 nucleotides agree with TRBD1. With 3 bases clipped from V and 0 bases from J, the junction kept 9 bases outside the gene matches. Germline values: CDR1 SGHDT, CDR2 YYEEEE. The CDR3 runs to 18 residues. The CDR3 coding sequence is TGTGCCAGCAGCTGGGGACAGGGGCCCCGGACCTCTGGAAACACCATATATTTT. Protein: CASSWGQGPRTSGNTIYF.

CDR3 sequence (DNA): TGCAGCGTTGTAACTGGGGGTCAGCCCCAGCATTTT. The encoded protein is CSVVTGGQPQHF. This chain uses TRBV29-1 with TRBJ1-5, with D perhaps matching TRBD1 (5 bases). Deletions cut 4 bases from V and 6 bases from J, with 10 bases between. Germline V gives CDR1 SQVTM, CDR2 ANQGSEA. The CDR3 consists of 12 residues.

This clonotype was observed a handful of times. For the CDR3, the DNA is TGTGCCAGCAGGCGGCTTAGCTCCTACAATGAGCAGTTCTTC. It translates to CASRRLSSYNEQFF. The chain joins TRBV2 to TRBJ2-1, with D unclear. Germline loops: CDR1 SNHLY, CDR2 FYNNEI. CDR3 length: 14 amino acids. V was pared by 6 bases and J by 0 bases, with 9 bases between.

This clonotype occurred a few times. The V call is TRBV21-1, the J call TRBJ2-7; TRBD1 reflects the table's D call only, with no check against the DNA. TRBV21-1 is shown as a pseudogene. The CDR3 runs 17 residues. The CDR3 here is CATPPTRQLTYSYEQYF. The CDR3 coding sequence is TGTGCCACCCCCCCGACAAGACAGCTAACCTACTCCTACGAGCAGTACTTC.

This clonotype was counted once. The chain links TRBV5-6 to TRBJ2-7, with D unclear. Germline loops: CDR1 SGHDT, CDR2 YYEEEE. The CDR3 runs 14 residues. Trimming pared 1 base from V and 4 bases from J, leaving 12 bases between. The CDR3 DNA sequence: TGTGCCAGCAGCTTGAAGGCGCTTGAATACGAGCAGTACTTC. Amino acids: CASSLKALEYEQYF.

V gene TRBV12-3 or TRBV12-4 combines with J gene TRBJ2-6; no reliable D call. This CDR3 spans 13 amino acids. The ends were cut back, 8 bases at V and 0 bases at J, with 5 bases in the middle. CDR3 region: CASLLSGANVLTF. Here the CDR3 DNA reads TGTGCCAGCCTCCTCTCTGGGGCCAACGTCCTGACTTTC.